Presented here are 15 T cell receptor beta chains from one specimen sequenced in a study of cytomegalovirus exposure and HLA in healthy donors. Profiling relied on immunoSEQ multiplex PCR, and the TCRdb table lists in-frame clones only, not all of them. The sample records 150,000 to 200,000 clones, about 90% being singletons. Sequenced sample: PBMCs. All receptors derive from a woman between 18 and 30 years old in good health and CMV-seropositive.

The V and J genes are TRBV14 and TRBJ2-7; D remains unclear. This CDR3 contains 12 residues. V lost 5 bases and J lost 7, with 12 bases in between. The germline V gene has CDR1 SGHDN and CDR2 FVKESK. The CDR3: CASSIVIGEQYF. The CDR3 DNA sequence: TGTGCCAGCAGCATCGTAATCGGGGAGCAGTACTTC.

The sample holds one count of this clone. The genes are TRBV18 and TRBJ2-7; TRBD1 matches 7 bases. Germline CDR1 is KGHSH and CDR2 is LQKENI. V gave up 5 bases and J gave up 1 base; unmatched junction bases: 5. This CDR3 comprises 14 residues. The CDR3: CASSTGQQSYEQYF. The CDR3 nucleotides are TGTGCCAGCTCAACGGGACAGCAATCCTACGAGCAGTACTTC.

The chain employs TRBV5-1 and TRBJ2-2, with TRBD1 matching over 11 bases. CDR3 length equals 16 residues. Germline V lookup: CDR1 SGHRS, CDR2 YFSETQ. After removal of 4 bases from V and 6 bases from J, the junction contained 8 bases not matched to a gene. In DNA, the CDR3 is TGCGCCAGCAGCCTTTCCGGGACAGGGGGTCCCGGGGAGCTGTTTTTT. It encodes CASSLSGTGGPGELFF.

The chain carries TRBV19 and TRBJ2-5, with D perhaps TRBD1 (5 bases). This CDR3 region has 13 residues. Germline CDR1 LNHDA, CDR2 SQIVND (reference sequence). Trimming took off 4 bases at V and 5 bases at J, with 11 bases between the two ends. CDR3 nucleotides: TGTGCCAGTAGTAATCCAGGGTTGGAGACCCAGTACTTC. It encodes CASSNPGLETQYF.

This chain links TRBV12-5 with TRBJ1-1; D ambiguous. In germline, CDR1 is LGHNT, CDR2 FRNRAP. The germline V and J ends were trimmed by 0 bases and 7 bases, with 9 bases remaining between them. The CDR3 covers 13 residues. For the CDR3, the DNA is TGTGCTAGTGGTTTGGTACTCGGGAGTGAAGCTTTCTTT. It is translated as CASGLVLGSEAFF.

The chain employs TRBV7-8 and TRBJ2-2; D is uncertain. Deletions cut 1 base from V and 0 bases from J, with 12 bases between. The germline CDR1 and CDR2 sequences are SGHVS and FQNEAQ. The CDR3 spans 17 residues. Written as DNA, the CDR3 is TGTGCCAGCAGCTTAGATAGAGGAGTCACGAACACCGGGGAGCTGTTTTTT. As protein: CASSLDRGVTNTGELFF.

V is TRBV9 and J is TRBJ2-6, with 7 positions matching TRBD1. V shed 4 bases and J 2 bases; nucleotides not matched to a gene: 6. The germline V gene has CDR1 SGDLS and CDR2 YYNGEE. CDR3 size: 16 residues. The CDR3 DNA is TGTGCCAGCAGCCCGACAGGGTCGGCTGGGGCCAACGTCCTGACTTTC. This gives the protein CASSPTGSAGANVLTF.

The chain carries TRBV27 and TRBJ2-7; 7 nucleotides line up with TRBD2. Per the germline V gene, CDR1 is MNHEY and CDR2 is SMNVEV (reference sequence). Losses at the gene ends were 4 bases for V and 6 bases for J; bases not matched to a gene: 9. The CDR3 contains 14 residues. As DNA, the CDR3 is TGTGCCAGCAGTTATGCCGGGACTACCATCGAGCAGTACTTC. Its protein is CASSYAGTTIEQYF.

V gene TRBV7-9 combines with J gene TRBJ1-2; D is possibly TRBD1 (5 bases). The CDR3 is 14 residues long. Trimming took 5 bases from V and 8 from J, leaving 18 bases between them. Germline values: CDR1 SEHNR, CDR2 FQNEAQ (reference sequence). CDR3: CASSRSGGVWGYTF. DNA for the CDR3: TGTGCCAGCAGCCGGTCGGGGGGAGTTTGGGGCTACACCTTC.

This rearrangement joins TRBV4-3 to TRBJ1-2; the D is unclear. The CDR3 loop spans 16 amino acids. Germline assignment: CDR1 LGHNA and CDR2 YSLEER. Trimming took off 3 bases at V and 3 bases at J, with 17 bases between the two ends. CDR3 amino acids: CASSHGWVRLYYGYTF. DNA for the CDR3: TGCGCCAGCAGCCATGGCTGGGTGCGACTTTACTATGGCTACACCTTC.

The rearrangement joins TRBV7-6 to TRBJ2-5, with 10 bases that match TRBD2. Germline-derived CDR1 and CDR2 are SGHVS and FNYEAQ. Germline trimming cut 1 base from V and 4 bases from J; bases unmatched to any gene: 6. This CDR3 is built from 16 residues. The CDR3 reads CASSLGSLAGVETQYF. The CDR3, as DNA: TGTGCCAGCAGCTTAGGATCGCTAGCGGGAGTAGAGACCCAGTACTTC. Full variable domain (rest looked up from reference TRBV7-6 and TRBJ2-5): GAGVSQSPRYKVTKRGQDVALRCDPISGHVSLYWYRQALGQGPEFLTYFNYEAQQDKSGLPNDRFSAERPEGSISTLTIQRTEQRDSAMYRCASSLGSLAGVETQYFGPGTRLLVL.

This clone appeared a single time. The chain recombines TRBV15 with TRBJ2-1, with D hard to call. The CDR3 totals 17 residues. With 0 bases removed from V and 2 bases from J, the gap between germline ends came to 14 bases. CDR1 is LNHNV, CDR2 YYDKDF, per germline (reference sequence). The CDR3 spells CATSRDLSSYPYNEQFF. CDR3 coding DNA: TGTGCCACCAGCAGAGATCTAAGCTCATACCCCTACAATGAGCAGTTCTTC.

The V and J genes are TRBV11-2 and TRBJ2-4; 8 nucleotides agree with TRBD2. This CDR3 is 15 amino acids long. Germline CDR1 reads SGHAT; CDR2 reads FQNNGV. Trimming took 0 bases from V and 4 from J; bases not matched to a gene: 2. The CDR3 nucleotides read TGTGCCAGCAGCTTAGAGGTAGCGGGAAAAAACATTCAGTACTTC. Its translation is CASSLEVAGKNIQYF. The whole variable domain, filled in from reference TRBV11-2 and TRBJ2-4, reads EAGVAQSPRYKIIEKRQSVAFWCNPISGHATLYWYQQILGQGPKLLIQFQNNGVVDDSQLPKDRFSAERLKGVDSTLKIQPAKLEDSAVYLCASSLEVAGKNIQYFGAGTRLSVL.

The genes are TRBV19 and TRBJ1-5; D gene uncertain. Germline V lookup: CDR1 LNHDA, CDR2 SQIVND (reference sequence). Trimming pared 5 bases from V and 4 bases from J, leaving 6 bases between. The CDR3 contains 12 residues. CDR3 coding DNA: TGTGCCAGTAGTTACCTAAATCAGCCCCAGCATTTT. Its translation is CASSYLNQPQHF.

The chain recombines TRBV2 with TRBJ1-1; 8 bases are a match to TRBD1. CDR1 and CDR2 (germline): SNHLY, FYNNEI. This CDR3 comprises 13 residues. After removal of 5 bases from V and 6 bases from J, the junction contained 5 bases not matched to a gene. The CDR3 bases are TGTGCCAGCAGTCCGATACAGGGGGCTGAAGCTTTCTTT. Its protein is CASSPIQGAEAFF.